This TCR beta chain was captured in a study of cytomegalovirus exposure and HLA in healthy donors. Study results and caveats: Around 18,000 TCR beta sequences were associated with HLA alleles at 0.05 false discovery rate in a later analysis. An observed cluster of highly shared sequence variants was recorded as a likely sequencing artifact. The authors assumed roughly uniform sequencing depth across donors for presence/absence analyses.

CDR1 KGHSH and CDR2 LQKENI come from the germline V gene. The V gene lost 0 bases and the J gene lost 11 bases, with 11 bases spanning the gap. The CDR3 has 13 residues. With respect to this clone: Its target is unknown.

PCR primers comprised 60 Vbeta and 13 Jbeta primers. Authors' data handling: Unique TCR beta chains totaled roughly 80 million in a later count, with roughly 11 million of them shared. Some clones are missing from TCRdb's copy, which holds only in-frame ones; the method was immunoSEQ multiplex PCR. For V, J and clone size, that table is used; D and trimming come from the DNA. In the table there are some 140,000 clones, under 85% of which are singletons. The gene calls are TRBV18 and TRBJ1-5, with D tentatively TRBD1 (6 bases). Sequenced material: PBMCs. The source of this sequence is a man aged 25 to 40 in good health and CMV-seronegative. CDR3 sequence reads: CASSPPAGAAQHF. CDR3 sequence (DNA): TGTGCCAGCTCACCACCGGCAGGGGCGGCCCAGCATTTT.